This TCR beta chain is from a study of T cells in Graves' hyperthyroidism and ophthalmopathy. For the study at large: At the time of initial diagnosis and before any treatment, peripheral blood was collected.

Findings and caveats of the study: Peripheral blood also featured most of the thyroid clonotypes expanded above 0.001.

Worth noting for this clonotype: Its specificity is unknown.

From RNA transcripts, TCR beta CDR3 regions were amplified. With the HTBI primer set, the TCR CDR3 went through a first round of RT-PCR. Each CDR3 protein gets one entry after TCRdb re-called the multiplex PCR reads with MiXCR. The sample yields approximately 250,000 distinct CDR3 sequences, about 24% seen once. Trimming took off 2 bases at V and 0 bases at J, with 11 bases between the two ends. The CDR3 runs 16 residues. Patients showing uncontrolled infection, other autoimmune disease, pregnancy or lactation were ineligible. This sequence joins TRBV12-3 or TRBV12-4 and TRBJ2-4; D unclear. Sequenced sample: blood. This TCR was recovered from a woman in her forties with Graves' ophthalmopathy. Written as DNA, the CDR3 is TGTGCCAGCAGTTTACCAGGCGTCCTAGCCAAAAACATTCAGTACTTC. Its translation is CASSLPGVLAKNIQYF.